This T cell receptor beta chain was profiled in a study of shared clonotypes between healthy human individuals. Overall study findings and caveats: The sharing of about 5% of naive CD4 clonotypes was seen across several donors. Investigators expected sequencing depth to affect clonotype sharing among donors.

Sequenced by immunoSEQ multiplex PCR; TCRdb stores in-frame clones only, minus some. The sample holds some 1 million clones, under 80% seen once. Free of recent acute infections or vaccinations, the donors were healthy HIV-negative adults. The V segment lost 0 bases and the J segment 3 bases; nucleotides outside the gene matches: 7. Germline CDR1 is SGHVS and CDR2 is FQNEAQ. This CDR3 is built from 16 residues. A remark on this clone: No antigen is known for it.

The chain uses TRBV7-8 and TRBJ2-7; TRBD2 matches 8 bases. This sequence was found in a young man in good health. Sequenced input: memory CD4+ T cells sorted from blood. Subset noted: CD45RA-negative fraction. Written as DNA, the CDR3 is TGTGCCAGCAGCTTAGCAGGTAGCGGGACCCTCTACGAGCAGTACTTC. Translating gives CASSLAGSGTLYEQYF.